This T cell receptor beta chain was profiled in a study of T cells in narcolepsy. Findings of the study overall: Same-patient CSF and blood CD4+ T cell clonotypes included HCRT-specific and TRIB2-specific autoreactive ones.

Note on this clone: Its antigen remains unidentified.

The CDR3 consists of 14 residues. Trimming cost V 7 bases and J 7 bases, with 17 bases left between them. Per the germline V gene, CDR1 is MNHEY and CDR2 is SVGAGI. Profiling relied on immunoSEQ multiplex PCR, and the TCRdb table lists in-frame clones only, not all of them. The sample has 25,000 to 35,000 clones, under 90% seen once. The sample taken for sequencing was CD45RA- memory CD4+ T cells from PBMCs. The clonotype comes from a human donor with narcolepsy. This rearrangement joins TRBV6-5 to TRBJ1-5; a weak D match, TRBD1 (6 bases). The CDR3 coding sequence is TGTGCCAGCAATCCACAGGGAGTAAGACAGCCCCAGCATTTT. It specifies CASNPQGVRQPQHF.